This T cell receptor beta chain was recovered during a study of T cells in Graves' hyperthyroidism and ophthalmopathy. Of note for this clonotype: The target antigen is unknown. Compared with germline, one end of the junction differs, possibly owing to a read error.

The source material, RNA transcripts, was used to amplify TCR beta CDR3 regions. The HTBI primer set served for first-round RT-PCR of the TCR CDR3. TCRdb recomputed calls from the multiplex PCR reads with MiXCR, one row per CDR3 protein. The sample has roughly 240,000 distinct CDR3 sequences, approximately 24% seen once; the top ten hold roughly 40%. The study's findings and limits: For ophthalmopathy, model prediction preceded onset by a median roughly 5.9 months.

The sequence was collected from a woman aged 40 to 49 with Graves' ophthalmopathy. The sequencing input was blood.

This chain's CDR3 is CTWSVSVLPPDRGQEQYF. The CDR3 bases are TGTACCTGGAGTGTTTCTGTTTTGCCCCCCGACAGGGGGCAGGAGCAGTACTTC. J is TRBJ2-7 and V is TRBV30; 10 bases are a match to TRBD1. This CDR3 is 18 amino acids long. The germline CDR1 and CDR2 sequences are GTSNPN and SVGIG (reference sequence).